The entry below describes one TCR beta chain. Its cognate antigen is unknown. TCRdb's copy holds only in-frame clones and misses some; the assay was immunoSEQ multiplex PCR. The table includes over 90,000 clones, roughly nine tenths detected once. Germline assignment: CDR1 LNHDA and CDR2 SQIVND (reference sequence). The junction had 7 bases not matched to a gene; V was cut back by 6 bases and J by 4 bases. The CDR3 is made up of 15 amino acids. This entry is derived from a study of PD-1 blockade in classical Hodgkin lymphoma. Each patient experienced a relapse that followed autologous stem cell transplantation, and brentuximab vedotin exposure varied. Overall study findings and caveats: Patients who responded completely had about the same baseline diversity as newly diagnosed patients.

The TCR was taken from a human donor with classical Hodgkin lymphoma. The source material was peripheral blood mononuclear cells (PBMCs), sampled before the second cycle of nivolumab. This chain uses TRBV19 with TRBJ2-5; 11 positions agree with TRBD2. CDR3 residues: CASRTGTSGRETQYF. The CDR3 bases are TGTGCCAGTAGAACCGGGACTAGCGGACGAGAGACCCAGTACTTC.